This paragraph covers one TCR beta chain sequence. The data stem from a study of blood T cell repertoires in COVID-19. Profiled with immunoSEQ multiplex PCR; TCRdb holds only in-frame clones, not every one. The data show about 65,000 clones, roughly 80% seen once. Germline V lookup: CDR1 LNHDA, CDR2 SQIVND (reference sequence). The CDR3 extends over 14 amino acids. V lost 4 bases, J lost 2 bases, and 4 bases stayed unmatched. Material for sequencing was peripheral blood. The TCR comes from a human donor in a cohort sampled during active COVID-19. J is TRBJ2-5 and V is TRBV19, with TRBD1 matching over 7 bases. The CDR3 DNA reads TGTGCCAGTAGTAACAGGGGTATACAAGAGACCCAGTACTTC. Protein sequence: CASSNRGIQETQYF.